The table lists the clone carrying this T cell receptor beta chain with a count of one. Only in-frame clones appear in the TCRdb table, and some are missing; sequencing was by immunoSEQ multiplex PCR. The sample has tens of thousands of clones, roughly four fifths seen once; the top ten hold less than 3.5%. This sample is part of a study of PD-L1 blockade in urothelial cancer. Turning to the study itself: Beginning in about 2014, patients received atezolizumab, given as 1,200 mg intravenously every 3 weeks. Blood analysis occurred 3 weeks (second dose) and 6 weeks after treatment start.

Trimming at V came to 5 bases and at J to 7 bases, leaving 10 bases not matched to a gene. Germline CDR1 reads PRHDT; CDR2 reads FYEKMQ (reference sequence). This CDR3 region has 16 residues. It was locally advanced or metastatic urothelial carcinoma that patients had. This TCR was sampled from a man between 65 and 85 years old with urothelial cancer. Sequencing was performed on PBMCs, taken around atezolizumab (anti-PD-L1) treatment. The J gene is TRBJ2-1, the V gene TRBV13, with TRBD1 matching over 11 bases. The DNA of the CDR3 is TGTGCCAGCAGCCGAGGAGGACAGGGGGCGCGTAATGAGCAGTTCTTC. Amino acids: CASSRGGQGARNEQFF.